This TCR beta chain was sequenced during a study of shared clonotypes between healthy human individuals. TCRdb's copy holds only in-frame clones and misses some; the assay was immunoSEQ multiplex PCR. The table includes about 2.4 million clones, around 94% detected once. Trimming took 4 bases from V and 7 from J, leaving 11 bases between them. Germline V lookup: CDR1 SGHAT, CDR2 FQNNGV. The CDR3 is 14 residues long. Specimen: naive CD4+ T cells sorted from blood. Subset given: CD45RA+ positively selected. The receptor was derived from a young man in good health. V usage is TRBV11-2 and J usage is TRBJ1-6, with D possibly being TRBD1 (5 bases). For the CDR3, the DNA is TGTGCCAGCAGCTGGGGGGACGGAAATTCACCCCTCCACTTT. Protein product: CASSWGDGNSPLHF.